This T cell receptor beta chain was recovered during a study of OX40 agonist ivuxolimab in advanced cancers. The assay was immunoSEQ multiplex PCR, and TCRdb's table has in-frame clones only and misses some. The sample holds 40,000 to 45,000 clones, about 79% seen once. The sequences come from CD4+ or CD8+ T cells sorted from blood, collected in a trial of the OX40 agonist ivuxolimab. The sequence was collected from an adult with an advanced solid tumor such as melanoma, head and neck, liver or kidney cancer.

CDR3 amino acids: CASNPGLAGGRVPGELFF. The CDR3 DNA reads TGTGCCAGCAACCCGGGACTAGCGGGGGGCCGGGTCCCCGGGGAGCTGTTTTTT. The rearrangement uses TRBV27 and TRBJ2-2; 15 bases fit TRBD2. Trimming at V came to 7 bases and at J to 6 bases, leaving 12 bases not matched to a gene. This CDR3 spans 18 amino acids. Germline-derived CDR1 and CDR2 are MNHEY and SMNVEV (reference sequence).